These 10 T cell receptor beta chains came from one sample sequenced in a study of spatial heterogeneity in lung cancer. Their cognate antigens are unknown. This sample's time point: sample taken at primary tumor resection. Study results and limitations: Expanded intratumoral alpha and beta TCR counts tracked tumor mutation counts.

TCRdb fed the 5' RACE reads into MiXCR, producing one record per CDR3 protein. Of some 16,000 distinct CDR3 sequences in the sample, nearly 7% were seen once. This specimen was lung tumor tissue, taken at surgery. The source of these receptors is a female donor with early-stage non-small cell lung cancer.

This clonotype was counted many times. The rearrangement uses TRBV6-1 and TRBJ1-4, with 8 bases identical to TRBD1. Germline values: CDR1 MNHNS, CDR2 SASEGT. Germline trimming cut 1 base from V and 8 bases from J; bases unmatched to any gene: 3. CDR3 length equals 14 residues. CDR3 protein: CASSEGQGAEKLFF. CDR3 sequence (DNA): TGTGCCAGCAGTGAAGGGCAGGGGGCGGAAAAACTGTTTTTT.

By proportion, this clonotype is medium-sized. This chain uses TRBV28 with TRBJ1-5; D is ambiguous. Germline V gene sequence: CDR1 MDHEN, CDR2 SYDVKM. This CDR3 spans 17 amino acids. Trimming removed 2 bases at V and 2 bases at J, with 16 bases between. The CDR3 bases are TGTGCCAGCAGTTTACTCGAAGGAACTTGGCGCAATCAGCCCCAGCATTTT. Protein: CASSLLEGTWRNQPQHF.

This clonotype was counted ten times or more. The chain recombines TRBV20-1 with TRBJ1-5; the D gene is possibly TRBD1 (6 bases). Trimming pared 5 bases from V and 3 bases from J, leaving 14 bases between. The CDR3 is made up of 14 amino acids. The germline gives CDR1 DFQATT, CDR2 SNEGSKA (reference sequence). This CDR3 reads CSAEGGASNQPQHF. For the CDR3, the DNA is TGCAGTGCTGAAGGGGGAGCGTCCAATCAGCCCCAGCATTTT.

This clonotype was seen a handful of times. The chain couples TRBV10-3 to TRBJ1-5; 9 bases fit TRBD1. V was clipped by 6 bases and J by 7 bases; unmatched bases: 4. The germline V gene encodes CDR1 ENHRY and CDR2 SYGVKD. CDR3 length: 13 residues. Here the CDR3 reads CAISVDRGQPQHF. The CDR3 DNA reads TGTGCCATCAGCGTGGACAGGGGCCAGCCCCAGCATTTT.

This clonotype was counted only a few times. This chain uses TRBV11-3 with TRBJ1-1; no firm D call. The V and J ends lost 3 bases and 2 bases respectively, with 7 bases between them. CDR3 size: 13 residues. Germline CDR1 and CDR2: SGHNT and YENEEA. CDR3 region: CASSFSPNTEAFF. The CDR3 DNA sequence: TGTGCCAGCAGCTTTTCACCCAACACTGAAGCTTTCTTT.

In this sample, this clonotype turned up a few times. The V and J genes are TRBV2 and TRBJ2-7; no firm D call. With 4 bases removed from V and 6 bases from J, the gap between germline ends came to 10 bases. The CDR3 contains 12 residues. CDR1 SNHLY and CDR2 FYNNEI come from the germline V gene. CDR3 bases: TGTGCCAGCAGTGGTTGGGTCCGCGAGCAGTACTTC. Protein sequence: CASSGWVREQYF.

This clonotype was picked up a small number of times. The CDR3 region has the DNA TGCAGTGCTGTAGAGACCGGTACAGGGTCAAGTTACACTGAAGCTTTCTTT. Its translation: CSAVETGTGSSYTEAFF. The V and J genes are TRBV20-1 and TRBJ1-1, with D possibly matching TRBD1 (6 bases). This CDR3 has 17 amino acids. The ends were cut back, 5 bases at V and 3 bases at J, with 25 bases in the middle. Germline CDR1 and CDR2: DFQATT and SNEGSKA (reference sequence).

This clonotype has more than one count but fewer than ten. The rearrangement links TRBV11-1 to TRBJ2-3; D remains ambiguous. The germline V gene has CDR1 SGHAT and CDR2 FQDESV (reference sequence). Trimming removed 5 bases from V and 2 bases from J, with 11 bases in between. The CDR3 has 14 residues. CDR3 residues: CASSQIPNTDTQYF. As DNA, the CDR3 is TGTGCCAGCAGCCAAATTCCGAACACAGATACGCAGTATTTT.

This clonotype was recorded many times. The chain employs TRBV7-2 and TRBJ2-1; TRBD2 matches at 11 bases. CDR1 SGHTA and CDR2 FQGNSA come from the germline V gene. J was trimmed by 10 bases and V by 5 bases; bases with no gene match: 1. The CDR3 extends over 12 amino acids. In DNA form, the CDR3 reads TGTGCCAGCAGCCGACTAGCGGGGGAGCAGTTCTTC. Protein sequence: CASSRLAGEQFF.

This clonotype was seen many times. V is TRBV6-5 and J is TRBJ1-1; 10 nucleotides align to TRBD1. The V and J ends lost 6 bases and 5 bases, in that order; junction bases with no gene match: 9. The CDR3 length is 15 residues. From germline, CDR1 is MNHEY and CDR2 SVGAGI. The CDR3 here is CASRLDRGLGTEAFF. The CDR3, as DNA: TGTGCCAGCAGGCTTGACAGGGGGCTGGGGACTGAAGCTTTCTTT.